This T cell receptor (beta chain) was sequenced during a study of glioma-infiltrating T cells after dendritic cell vaccination. Whole-study context: Dendritic cell vaccine was injected intradermally three times, biweekly. The study, taken as a whole, reports: Higher TCR clonality did not directly relate to longer survival.

Amplification used 60 V beta primers and 13 J beta primers. Produced via immunoSEQ multiplex PCR; TCRdb's table is partial and in-frame only. Of more than 60,000 clones in the sample, 75% to 85% are singletons; the top ten hold more than 8%. This clone turned up a few times. Antigen unknown. The CDR3 loop spans 15 amino acids. Trimming took 4 bases from V and 7 from J; bases not matched to a gene: 4. The germline CDR1 and CDR2 sequences are KGHSH and LQKENI. Before vaccination, two weeks after the third vaccination, and at progression, PBMC were collected. The sequencing used blood, collected before dendritic cell vaccination. The source is a human donor with glioblastoma. V and J are TRBV18 and TRBJ1-6; 10 nucleotides agree with TRBD1. The CDR3 DNA is TGTGCCAGCTCACGGGACAGGGGAGGCAATTCACCCCTCCACTTT. Translating it yields CASSRDRGGNSPLHF. Complete variable domain (other parts from reference TRBV18 and TRBJ1-6): NAGVMQNPRHLVRRRGQEARLRCSPMKGHSHVYWYRQLPEEGLKFMVYLQKENIIDESGMPKERFSAEFPKEGPSILRIQQVVRGDSAAYFCASSRDRGGNSPLHFGNGTRLTVT.